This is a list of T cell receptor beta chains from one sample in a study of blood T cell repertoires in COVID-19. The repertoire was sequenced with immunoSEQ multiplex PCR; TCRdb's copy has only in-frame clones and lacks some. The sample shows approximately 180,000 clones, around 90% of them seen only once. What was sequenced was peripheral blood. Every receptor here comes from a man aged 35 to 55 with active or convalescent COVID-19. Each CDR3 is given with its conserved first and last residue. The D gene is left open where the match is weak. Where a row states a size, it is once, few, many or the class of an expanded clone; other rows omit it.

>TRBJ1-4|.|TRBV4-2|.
CASSQVTGGTEKLFF
TGTGCCAGCAGCCAAGTGACAGGCGGCACTGAAAAACTGTTTTTT
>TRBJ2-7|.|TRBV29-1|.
CSGMTSFGQYF
TGCAGCGGTATGACTTCATTCGGGCAGTACTTC
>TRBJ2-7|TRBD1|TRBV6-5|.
CASSYWGDRGAEQYF
TGTGCCAGCAGTTACTGGGGGGACAGGGGGGCCGAGCAGTACTTC
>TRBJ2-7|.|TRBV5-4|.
CASSLYEASGTYEQYF
TGTGCCAGCAGCTTGTATGAGGCTTCTGGTACCTACGAGCAGTACTTC
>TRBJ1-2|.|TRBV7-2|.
CASSLGTSANGYTF
TGTGCCAGCAGCTTAGGGACATCGGCAAATGGCTACACCTTC
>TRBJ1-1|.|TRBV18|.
CASSPPGIRTSNTEAFF
TGTGCCAGCTCACCACCGGGGATTAGGACTTCGAACACTGAAGCTTTCTTT
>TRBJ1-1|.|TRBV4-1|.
CASSQAEWRLNTEAFF
TGCGCCAGCAGCCAAGCGGAATGGCGGTTGAACACTGAAGCTTTCTTT
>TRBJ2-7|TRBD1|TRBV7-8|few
CASSARQGPSYEQYF
TGTGCCAGCAGCGCCAGACAGGGGCCCTCCTACGAGCAGTACTTC
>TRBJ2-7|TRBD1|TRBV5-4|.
CASSSKGGPYEQYF
TGTGCCAGCAGTTCTAAAGGGGGCCCATACGAGCAGTACTTC
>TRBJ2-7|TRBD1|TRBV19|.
CASNLRTGGLNEQYF
TGTGCCAGTAACCTTAGGACAGGGGGCTTAAACGAGCAGTACTTC
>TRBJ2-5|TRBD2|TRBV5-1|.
CASSFVSGRLGETQYF
TGCGCCAGCAGCTTCGTTAGCGGGAGGCTTGGAGAGACCCAGTACTTC